Listed below are T cell receptor beta chains from one sample, sequenced in a study of neoadjuvant anti-PD-1 for oral cavity cancer. Sequencing used immunoSEQ multiplex PCR; TCRdb keeps in-frame clones, though not all of them. The sample holds about 16,000 clones; roughly 70% are singletons and the top ten take about 2.4%. Specimen: PBMCs, collected before nivolumab (anti-PD-1) treatment. The receptors shown here come from a person aged 35 to 85 with oral cavity squamous cell carcinoma. CDR3s include the opening cysteine and the closing phenylalanine or tryptophan. D genes are given only for firm matches. Size tells how often a clone was seen (once, few, many) or the class of an expanded clone, and some rows leave it out.

NA	TRBV6-1	TRBJ1-5	TRBD1	CASSARPTGINQPQHF	TGTGCCAGCAGTGCCCGACCGACAGGGATCAATCAGCCCCAGCATTTT
NA	TRBV2	TRBJ2-4	NA	CASEEFAKNIQYF	TGTGCCAGCGAGGAATTTGCCAAAAACATTCAGTACTTC
NA	TRBV11-2	TRBJ1-2	TRBD1	CASSPGQDYGYTF	TGTGCCAGCAGCCCGGGACAGGACTATGGCTACACCTTC
NA	TRBV27	TRBJ2-7	NA	CASSLAGITSYEQYF	TGTGCCAGCAGTTTGGCAGGGATAACTTCCTACGAGCAGTACTTC
NA	TRBV2	TRBJ1-2	NA	CASSDRRDGYTF	TGTGCCAGCAGTGACAGGAGGGATGGCTACACCTTC
NA	TRBV6-5	TRBJ2-2	TRBD2	CASSYGSGTGELFF	TGTGCCAGCAGTTATGGTAGCGGGACCGGGGAGCTGTTTTTT
NA	TRBV18	TRBJ2-4	NA	CASSPPSEDIQYF	TGTGCCAGCTCACCTCCTAGTGAGGACATTCAGTACTTC
NA	TRBV4-1	TRBJ1-6	NA	CASSQDSPVLSYNSPLHF	TGCGCCAGCAGCCAAGATTCTCCGGTCCTCTCCTATAATTCACCCCTCCACTTT
once	TRBV7-4	TRBJ2-7	TRBD2	CASSRETSGVHEQYF	TGTGCCAGCAGCCGAGAGACTAGCGGGGTCCACGAGCAGTACTTC
few	TRBV11-2	TRBJ1-1	NA	CASSFLGGTEAFF	TGTGCCAGCAGCTTTCTAGGGGGGACTGAAGCTTTCTTT